This T cell receptor (beta chain) was sequenced in a study of cytomegalovirus exposure and HLA in healthy donors. Notes on the study in general: Reportedly, HLA-A and HLA-B alleles of most subjects were accurately predicted from TCR beta.

In the case of this clone: Its antigen is not known. An end of the junction differs from the germline gene, which may be a read error.

The PCR used 60 Vbeta and 13 Jbeta primers. The assay was immunoSEQ multiplex PCR, and TCRdb's table has in-frame clones only and misses some. The data show approximately 100,000 clones, with about 80% seen just once and about 4% held by the top ten. The receptor comes from a man between 40 and 49 years old in good health and CMV-seronegative. The sequenced sample was PBMCs.

The CDR3 spells CSSSILPDRNTGELFF. CDR3 bases: TGTTCCAGCAGCATATTACCGGACAGGAACACCGGGGAGCTGTTTTTT. The chain has TRBV7-9 and TRBJ2-2; maybe TRBD1 (6 bases). This CDR3 has 16 residues. Germline loops: CDR1 SEHNR, CDR2 FQNEAQ (reference sequence).